The 16 T cell receptor beta chains below come from one sample, sequenced in a study of OX40 agonist ivuxolimab in advanced cancers. Repertoires were generated with immunoSEQ multiplex PCR, while TCRdb's copy carries only in-frame clones and drops some. The sample includes approximately 70,000 clones, 75% to 90% of them seen just once. The source material was CD4+ or CD8+ T cells sorted from blood, sampled in a trial of the OX40 agonist ivuxolimab. These receptors all come from an adult with an advanced solid tumor such as melanoma, head and neck, liver or kidney cancer.

This sequence joins TRBV20-1 and TRBJ2-7, with D unclear. Trimming left V 3 bases short and J 5 bases short, with 8 bases between. CDR3 size: 11 residues. Germline CDR1 and CDR2: DFQATT and SNEGSKA (reference sequence). The CDR3 coding sequence is TGCAGTGCTAGGCGAGGAAACGAGCAGTACGTC. The encoded protein is CSARRGNEQYV.

The chain recombines TRBV5-8 with TRBJ2-7; TRBD1 or TRBD2 may be the D gene (7 bases each). Deletions cut 0 bases from V and 8 bases from J, with 18 bases between. CDR3 size: 15 residues. Germline loops: CDR1 SGHTS, CDR2 YDEGEE. The CDR3 loop reads CASSLAVGGGPQQYF. The CDR3 coding sequence is TGTGCCAGCAGCTTGGCAGTGGGAGGGGGCCCTCAGCAGTACTTC. Variable domain in full (rest from reference TRBV5-8 and TRBJ2-7): EAGVTQSPTHLIKTRGQQATLRCSPISGHTSVYWYQQALGLGLQFLLWYDEGEERNRGNFPPRFSGRQFPNYSSELNVNALELEDSALYLCASSLAVGGGPQQYFGPGTRLTVT.

This rearrangement joins TRBV7-8 to TRBJ1-5; D is perhaps TRBD1 (6 bases). Germline CDR1 reads SGHVS; CDR2 reads FQNEAQ. Trimming took 0 bases from V and 4 from J, leaving 16 bases between them. This CDR3 comprises 17 residues. This CDR3 reads CASSLANRELANQPQHF. DNA of the CDR3: TGTGCCAGCAGCTTAGCAAACAGGGAGTTGGCAAATCAGCCCCAGCATTTT.

The chain employs TRBV2 and TRBJ2-1; 12 bases are shared with TRBD2. The CDR3 contains 15 residues. J was trimmed by 8 bases and V by 7 bases; bases with no gene match: 9. Germline V CDR1 and CDR2: SNHLY, FYNNEI. DNA for the CDR3: TGTGCCAGCAACAGACTAGCGGGGGTCAGTCATGAGCAGTTCTTC. Encoded protein: CASNRLAGVSHEQFF. Full variable domain (missing parts from reference TRBV2 and TRBJ2-1): EPEVTQTPSHQVTQMGQEVILRCVPISNHLYFYWYRQILGQKVEFLVSFYNNEISEKSEIFDDQFSVERPDGSNFTLKIRSTKLEDSAMYFCASNRLAGVSHEQFFGPGTRLTVL.

The V and J genes are TRBV5-5 and TRBJ1-4; 8 nucleotides line up with TRBD1. The CDR3 is 16 amino acids. Trimming at V came to 4 bases and at J to 3 bases, leaving 8 bases not matched to a gene. The V gene's germline CDR1 is SGHKS and CDR2 YYEKEE (reference sequence). CDR3 sequence (DNA): TGTGCCAGCAGCCCACCGACAGGGGCCGCTAATGAAAAACTGTTTTTT. The encoded protein is CASSPPTGAANEKLFF.

This clone was recorded a few times. This chain connects TRBV5-1 to TRBJ2-2, with D uncertain. V lost 2 bases and J lost 4, with 9 bases in between. The CDR3 covers 14 residues. The V gene's germline CDR1 is SGHRS and CDR2 YFSETQ. The CDR3: CASSLGGFTGELFF. CDR3 coding DNA: TGCGCCAGCAGCTTAGGCGGATTCACCGGGGAGCTGTTTTTT.

V is TRBV7-6 and J is TRBJ2-3; D unclear. V lost 2 bases, J lost 2 bases, and 8 bases lay in between. This CDR3 region has 14 residues. Germline V gene lookup returns CDR1 SGHVS and CDR2 FNYEAQ. CDR3 nucleotides: TGTGCCAGCAGCTTATTTGGGGTCACAGATACGCAGTATTTT. Translated, it gives CASSLFGVTDTQYF.

The chain carries TRBV7-8 and TRBJ1-3, with D unclear. CDR3 length equals 13 residues. Germline assignment: CDR1 SGHVS and CDR2 FQNEAQ. V gave up 2 bases and J gave up 2 bases, with 4 bases separating them. For the CDR3, the DNA is TGTGCCAGCAGCTTATTCCCTGGAAACACCATATATTTT. Its translation: CASSLFPGNTIYF.

The chain combines TRBV18 with TRBJ1-1, with 8 nucleotides matching TRBD1. The CDR3 totals 15 residues. V trimming: 5 bases; J trimming: 4 bases; junction bases outside the gene matches: 9. Germline V gene lookup returns CDR1 KGHSH and CDR2 LQKENI. CDR3 coding DNA: TGTGCCAGCTCAAGACAGACAGGGGAAAGCACTGAAGCTTTCTTT. As protein: CASSRQTGESTEAFF.

This sequence joins TRBV4-1 and TRBJ2-2; TRBD2 matches at 7 bases. Germline values: CDR1 MGHRA, CDR2 YSYEKL. The CDR3 contains 16 residues. The J segment lost 4 bases and the V segment lost 3 bases, leaving 8 bases of the junction unmatched. CDR3 sequence reads: CASSQGGGMGTGELFF. CDR3 DNA: TGCGCCAGCAGCCAGGGCGGGGGAATGGGCACCGGGGAGCTGTTTTTT.

The chain recombines TRBV30 with TRBJ2-5, with 7 bases that match TRBD2. The CDR3 covers 14 residues. Germline V gene data show CDR1 as GTSNPN and CDR2 as SVGIG (reference sequence). The V and J ends lost 5 bases and 5 bases, in that order; junction bases with no gene match: 11. This CDR3 reads CAWGGAGRYETQYF. CDR3 in DNA: TGTGCCTGGGGGGGAGCGGGACGGTATGAGACCCAGTACTTC.

The chain has TRBV11-2 and TRBJ2-1; D gene ambiguous. Germline CDR1 SGHAT, CDR2 FQNNGV. The CDR3 consists of 14 residues. V lost 5 bases and J lost 7, with 15 bases in between. The CDR3 nucleotides are TGTGCCAGCAGCCATCTTACCAACGTGAATGAGCAGTTCTTC. Its protein product is CASSHLTNVNEQFF.

V is TRBV7-9 and J is TRBJ1-5; D is uncertain. V lost 6 bases and J lost 1, with 16 bases in between. The CDR3 has 16 amino acids. Germline CDR1 reads SEHNR; CDR2 reads FQNEAQ (reference sequence). This chain's CDR3 is CASSSALGGSNQPQHF. DNA for the CDR3: TGTGCCAGCAGTTCCGCCCTAGGAGGGAGCAATCAGCCCCAGCATTTT.

This chain links TRBV4-1 with TRBJ2-7; 7 bases line up with TRBD2. V lost 4 bases to trimming and J lost 3 bases; unmatched junction nucleotides: 6. The CDR3 sequence is 14 residues long. Germline V gene sequence: CDR1 MGHRA, CDR2 YSYEKL. The chain's CDR3 is CASSPGTGGYEQYV. The CDR3 DNA is TGCGCCAGCAGCCCCGGGACGGGGGGCTACGAGCAGTACGTC.

V is TRBV9 and J is TRBJ2-7; unclear D gene. Germline CDR1 reads SGDLS; CDR2 reads YYNGEE. This CDR3 has 18 amino acids. Trimming left V 2 bases short and J 4 bases short, with 25 bases between. This chain's CDR3 is CASSVSTPPDESIYEQYF. In DNA, the CDR3 is TGTGCCAGCAGCGTTTCTACCCCACCAGACGAATCAATTTACGAGCAGTACTTC.

V is TRBV5-1 and J is TRBJ2-7; no clear D gene. There are 15 residues in the CDR3. V gave up 0 bases and J gave up 2 bases, with 12 bases separating them. Germline V lookup: CDR1 SGHRS, CDR2 YFSETQ. DNA of the CDR3: TGCGCCAGCAGCTTGGGGGGAAGTAGAACCTACGAGCAGTACTTC. It yields the protein CASSLGGSRTYEQYF.